This TCR beta chain was documented in a study of blood T cell repertoires in COVID-19. Study overall: The study drew acute and convalescent COVID-19 samples from the United States, Italy and Spain. PBMCs, B-cell-depleted T cells, or T cells provided the cDNA or gDNA that made up the material.

The germline CDR1 and CDR2 sequences are LGHNT and FRNRAP. Between the trimmed V and J ends, which lost 0 bases and 4 bases, there was a span of 18 bases. The CDR3 is made up of 17 amino acids. Authors' analysis steps: Amplification of reference gene primers provided the estimated nucleated cell counts. TCRdb's table, derived via immunoSEQ multiplex PCR, lists solely in-frame clones and lacks some. The V and J calls and clone size were taken over from that table, and D and trimming were inferred from the DNA. The sample records fewer than 130,000 clones, 70% to 80% being singletons. Specimen: peripheral blood. The chain couples TRBV12-5 to TRBJ1-1; no reliable D call. The receptor comes from a woman in her sixties or seventies with acute or convalescent COVID-19. The CDR3 reads CASGLVGPTQFLTEAFF. CDR3 DNA sequence: TGTGCTAGTGGTTTGGTAGGCCCAACACAGTTCCTCACTGAAGCTTTCTTT.